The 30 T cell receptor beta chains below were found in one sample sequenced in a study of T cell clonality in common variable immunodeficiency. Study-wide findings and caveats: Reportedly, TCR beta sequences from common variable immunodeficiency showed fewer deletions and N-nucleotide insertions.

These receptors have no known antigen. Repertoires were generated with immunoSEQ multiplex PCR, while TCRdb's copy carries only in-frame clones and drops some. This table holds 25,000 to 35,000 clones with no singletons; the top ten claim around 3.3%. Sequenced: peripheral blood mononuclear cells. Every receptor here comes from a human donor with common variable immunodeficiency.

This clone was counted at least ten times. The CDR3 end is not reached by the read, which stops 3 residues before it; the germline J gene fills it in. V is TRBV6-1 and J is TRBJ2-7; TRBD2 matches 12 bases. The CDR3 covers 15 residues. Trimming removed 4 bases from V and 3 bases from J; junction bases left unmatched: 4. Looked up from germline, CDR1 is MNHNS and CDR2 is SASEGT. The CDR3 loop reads CASSGGLAGYYEQYF. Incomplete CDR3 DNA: TGTGCCAGCAGTGGAGGACTAGCGGGATACTACGAG.

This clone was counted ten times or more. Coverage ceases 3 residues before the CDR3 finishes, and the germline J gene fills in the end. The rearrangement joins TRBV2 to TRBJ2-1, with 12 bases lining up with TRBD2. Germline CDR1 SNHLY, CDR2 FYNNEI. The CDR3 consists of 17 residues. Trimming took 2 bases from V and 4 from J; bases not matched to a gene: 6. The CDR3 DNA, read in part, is TGTGCCAGCAGTGAACTAGCGGGAGGGCCTGGGTACAATGAG. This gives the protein CASSELAGGPGYNE. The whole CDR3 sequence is CASSELAGGPGYNEQFF.

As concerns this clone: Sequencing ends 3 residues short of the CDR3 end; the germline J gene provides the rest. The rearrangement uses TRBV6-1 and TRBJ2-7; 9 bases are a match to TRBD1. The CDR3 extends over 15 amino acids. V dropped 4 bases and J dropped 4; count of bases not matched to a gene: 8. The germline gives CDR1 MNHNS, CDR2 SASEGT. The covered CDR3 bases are TGTGCCAGCAGTGCGACCGGGACAGGGTGGTACGAG. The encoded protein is CASSATGTGWYE. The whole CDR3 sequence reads CASSATGTGWYEQYF.

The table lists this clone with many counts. The DNA read from the CDR3 is TGCGCCAGCAGCCAGAACACACCGGGGGACATT. This codes for CASSQNTPGDI. The whole CDR3 sequence reads CASSQNTPGDIQYF. V usage is TRBV4-1 and J usage is TRBJ2-4; D possibly corresponds to TRBD2 (6 bases). Coverage ceases 3 residues before the CDR3 finishes, and the germline J gene fills in the end. Trimming stripped 3 bases from V and 8 bases from J, with 14 bases between. The CDR3 loop spans 14 amino acids. CDR1 and CDR2 (germline): MGHRA, YSYEKL.

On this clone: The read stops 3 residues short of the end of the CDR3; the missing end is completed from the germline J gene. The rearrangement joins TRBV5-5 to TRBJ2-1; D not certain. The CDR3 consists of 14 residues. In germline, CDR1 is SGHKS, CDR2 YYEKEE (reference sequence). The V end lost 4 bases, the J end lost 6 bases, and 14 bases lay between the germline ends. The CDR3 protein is CASSPVPPGNEQFF. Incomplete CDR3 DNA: TGTGCCAGCAGCCCCGTTCCGCCCGGCAATGAG. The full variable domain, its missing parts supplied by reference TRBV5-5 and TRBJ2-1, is DAGVTQSPTHLIKTRGQQVTLRCSPISGHKSVSWYQQVLGQGPQFIFQYYEKEERGRGNFPDRFSARQFPNYSSELNVNALLLGDSALYLCASSPVPPGNEQFFGPGTRLTVL.

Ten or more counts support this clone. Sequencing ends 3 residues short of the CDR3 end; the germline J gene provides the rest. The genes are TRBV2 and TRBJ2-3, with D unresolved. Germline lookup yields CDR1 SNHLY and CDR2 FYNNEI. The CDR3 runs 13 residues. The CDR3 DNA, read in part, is TGTGCCAGCAGTGAAACGGTCTTCCCTGCG. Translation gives CASSETVFPA. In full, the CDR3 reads CASSETVFPAQYF.

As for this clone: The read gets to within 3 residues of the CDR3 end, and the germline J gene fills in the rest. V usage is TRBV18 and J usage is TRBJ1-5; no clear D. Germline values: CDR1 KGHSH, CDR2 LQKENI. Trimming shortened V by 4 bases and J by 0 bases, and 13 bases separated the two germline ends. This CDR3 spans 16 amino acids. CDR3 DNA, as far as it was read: TGTGCCAGCTCACACGCCCGGGTCGATAGCAATCAGCCC. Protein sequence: CASSHARVDSNQP. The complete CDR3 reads CASSHARVDSNQPQHF.

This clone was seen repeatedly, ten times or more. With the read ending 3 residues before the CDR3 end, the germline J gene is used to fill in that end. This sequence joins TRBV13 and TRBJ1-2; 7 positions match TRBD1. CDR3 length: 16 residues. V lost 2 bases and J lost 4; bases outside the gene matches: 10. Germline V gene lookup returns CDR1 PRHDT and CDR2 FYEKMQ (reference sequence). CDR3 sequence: CASSLSLQGNVYGYTF. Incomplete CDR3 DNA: TGTGCCAGCAGCTTATCCCTACAGGGGAACGTCTATGGC.

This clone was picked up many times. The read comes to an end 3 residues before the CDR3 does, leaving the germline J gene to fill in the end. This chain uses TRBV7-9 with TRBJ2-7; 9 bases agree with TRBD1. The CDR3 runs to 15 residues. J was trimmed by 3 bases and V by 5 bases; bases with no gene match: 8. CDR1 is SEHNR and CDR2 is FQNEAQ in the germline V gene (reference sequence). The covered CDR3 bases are TGTGCCAGCAGCCTGGGGACAGGGTGGAACTACGAG. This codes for CASSLGTGWNYE. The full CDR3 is CASSLGTGWNYEQYF.

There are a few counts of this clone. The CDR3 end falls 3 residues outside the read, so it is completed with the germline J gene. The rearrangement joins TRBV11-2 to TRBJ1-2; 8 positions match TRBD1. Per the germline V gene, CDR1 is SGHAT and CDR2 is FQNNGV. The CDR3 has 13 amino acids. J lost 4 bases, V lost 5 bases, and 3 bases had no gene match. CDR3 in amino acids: CASSPQGAYGYTF. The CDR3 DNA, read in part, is TGTGCCAGCAGCCCCCAGGGGGCCTATGGC.

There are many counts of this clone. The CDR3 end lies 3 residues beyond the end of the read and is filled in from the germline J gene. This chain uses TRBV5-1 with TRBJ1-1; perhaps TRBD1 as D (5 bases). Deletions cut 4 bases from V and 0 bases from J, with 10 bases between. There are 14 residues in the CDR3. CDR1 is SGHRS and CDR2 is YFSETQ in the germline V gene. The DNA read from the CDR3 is TGCGCCAGCAGCCAGGGACTCATGAACACTGAA. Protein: CASSQGLMNTE. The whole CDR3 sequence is CASSQGLMNTEAFF.

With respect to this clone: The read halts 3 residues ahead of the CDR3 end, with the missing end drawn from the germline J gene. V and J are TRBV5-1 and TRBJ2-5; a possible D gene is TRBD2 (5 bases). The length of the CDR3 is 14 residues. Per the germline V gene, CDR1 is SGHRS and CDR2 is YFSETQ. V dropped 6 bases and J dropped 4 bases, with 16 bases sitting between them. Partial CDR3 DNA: TGCGCCAGCACTCACTCGGGAAGCGGAGAGACC. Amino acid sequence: CASTHSGSGET. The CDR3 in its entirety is CASTHSGSGETQYF.

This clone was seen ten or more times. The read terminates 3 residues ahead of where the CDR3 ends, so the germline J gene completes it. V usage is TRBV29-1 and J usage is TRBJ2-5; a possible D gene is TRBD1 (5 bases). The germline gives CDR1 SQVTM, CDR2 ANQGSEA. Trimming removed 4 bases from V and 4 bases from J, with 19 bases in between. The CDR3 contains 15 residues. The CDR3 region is CSVGPHLRVGETQYF. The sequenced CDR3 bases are TGCAGCGTTGGCCCCCATCTCAGGGTTGGAGAGACC.

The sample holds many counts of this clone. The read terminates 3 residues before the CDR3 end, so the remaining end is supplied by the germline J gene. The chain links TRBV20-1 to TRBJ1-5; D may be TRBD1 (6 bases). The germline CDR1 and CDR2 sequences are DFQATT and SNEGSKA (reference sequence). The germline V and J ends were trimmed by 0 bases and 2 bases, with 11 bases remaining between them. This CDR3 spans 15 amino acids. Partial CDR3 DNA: TGCAGTGCTAGAGATTTCAGGGGAGGCAATCAGCCC. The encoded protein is CSARDFRGGNQP. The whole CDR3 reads CSARDFRGGNQPQHF.

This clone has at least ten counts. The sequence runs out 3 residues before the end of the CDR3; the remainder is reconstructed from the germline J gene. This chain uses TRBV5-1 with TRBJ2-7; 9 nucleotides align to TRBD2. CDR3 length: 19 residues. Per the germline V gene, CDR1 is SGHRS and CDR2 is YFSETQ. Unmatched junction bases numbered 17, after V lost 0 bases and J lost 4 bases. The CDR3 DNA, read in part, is TGCGCCAGCAGCTTGGGTCCTCGTAGCGGGAGAATGGGCGGGTACGAG. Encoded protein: CASSLGPRSGRMGGYE. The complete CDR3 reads CASSLGPRSGRMGGYEQYF.

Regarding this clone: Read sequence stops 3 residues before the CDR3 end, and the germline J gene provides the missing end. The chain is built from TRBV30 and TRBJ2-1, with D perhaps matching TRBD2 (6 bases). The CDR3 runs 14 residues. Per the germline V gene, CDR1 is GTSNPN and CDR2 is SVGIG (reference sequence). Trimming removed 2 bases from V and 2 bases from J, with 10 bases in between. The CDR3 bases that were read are TGTGCCTGGAGTCTTCTAGCGACCTACAATGAG. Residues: CAWSLLATYNE. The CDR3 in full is CAWSLLATYNEQFF. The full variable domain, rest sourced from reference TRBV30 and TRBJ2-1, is SQTIHQWPATLVQPVGSPLSLECTVEGTSNPNLYWYRQAAGRGLQLLFYSVGIGQISSEVPQNLSASRPQDRQFILSSKKLLLSDSGFYLCAWSLLATYNEQFFGPGTRLTVL.

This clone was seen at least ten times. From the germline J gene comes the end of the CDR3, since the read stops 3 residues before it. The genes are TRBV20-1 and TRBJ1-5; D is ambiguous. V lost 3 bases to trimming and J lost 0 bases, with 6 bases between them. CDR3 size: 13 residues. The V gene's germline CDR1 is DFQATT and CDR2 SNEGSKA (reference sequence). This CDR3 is CSASRDSNQPQHF. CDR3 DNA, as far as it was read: TGCAGTGCTAGCAGAGATAGCAATCAGCCC.

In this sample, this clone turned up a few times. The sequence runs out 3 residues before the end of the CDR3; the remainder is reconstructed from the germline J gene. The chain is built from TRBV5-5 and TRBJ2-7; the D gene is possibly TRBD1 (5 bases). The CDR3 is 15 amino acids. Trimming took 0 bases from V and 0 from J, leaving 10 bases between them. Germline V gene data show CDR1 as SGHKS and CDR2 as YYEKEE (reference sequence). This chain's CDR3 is CASSLGGTNSYEQYF. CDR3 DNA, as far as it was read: TGTGCCAGCAGCTTGGGGGGCACCAACTCCTACGAG.

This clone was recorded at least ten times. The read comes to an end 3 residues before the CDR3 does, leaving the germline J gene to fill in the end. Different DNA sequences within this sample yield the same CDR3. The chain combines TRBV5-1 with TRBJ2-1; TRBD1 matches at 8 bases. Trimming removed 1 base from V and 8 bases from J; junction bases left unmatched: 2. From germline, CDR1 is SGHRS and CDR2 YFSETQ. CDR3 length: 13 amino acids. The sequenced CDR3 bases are TGCGCCAGCAGCTTGCAGGGGGCTGATGAG. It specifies CASSLQGADE. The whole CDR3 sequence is CASSLQGADEQFF. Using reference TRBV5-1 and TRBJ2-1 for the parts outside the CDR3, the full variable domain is KAGVTQTPRYLIKTRGQQVTLSCSPISGHRSVSWYQQTPGQGLQFLFEYFSETQRNKGNFPGRFSGRQFSNSRSEMNVSTLELGDSALYLCASSLQGADEQFFGPGTRLTVL.

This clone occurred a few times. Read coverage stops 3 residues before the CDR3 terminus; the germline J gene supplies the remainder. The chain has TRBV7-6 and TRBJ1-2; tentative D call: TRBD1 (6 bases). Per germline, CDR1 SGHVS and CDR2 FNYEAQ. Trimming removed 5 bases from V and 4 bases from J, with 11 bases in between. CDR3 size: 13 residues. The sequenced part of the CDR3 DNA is TGTGCCAGCAGCGCGGGACACCGCTATGGC. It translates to CASSAGHRYG. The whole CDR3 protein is CASSAGHRYGYTF. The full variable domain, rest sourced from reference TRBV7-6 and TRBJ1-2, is GAGVSQSPRYKVTKRGQDVALRCDPISGHVSLYWYRQALGQGPEFLTYFNYEAQQDKSGLPNDRFSAERPEGSISTLTIQRTEQRDSAMYRCASSAGHRYGYTFGSGTRLTVV.

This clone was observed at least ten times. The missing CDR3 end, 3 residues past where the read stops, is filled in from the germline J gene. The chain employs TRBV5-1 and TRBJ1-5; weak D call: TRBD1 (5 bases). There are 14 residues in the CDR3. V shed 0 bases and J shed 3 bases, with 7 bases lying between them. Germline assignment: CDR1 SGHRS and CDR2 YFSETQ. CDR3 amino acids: CASSLGQYNQPQHF. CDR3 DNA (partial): TGCGCCAGCAGCTTGGGACAGTACAATCAGCCC.

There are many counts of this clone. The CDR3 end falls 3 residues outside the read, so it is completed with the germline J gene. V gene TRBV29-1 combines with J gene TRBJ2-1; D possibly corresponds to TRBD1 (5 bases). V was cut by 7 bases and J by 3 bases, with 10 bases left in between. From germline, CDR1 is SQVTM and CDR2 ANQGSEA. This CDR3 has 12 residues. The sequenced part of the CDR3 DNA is TGCAGCGGACAGCTTTTCTACAATGAG. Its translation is CSGQLFYNE. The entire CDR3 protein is CSGQLFYNEQFF.

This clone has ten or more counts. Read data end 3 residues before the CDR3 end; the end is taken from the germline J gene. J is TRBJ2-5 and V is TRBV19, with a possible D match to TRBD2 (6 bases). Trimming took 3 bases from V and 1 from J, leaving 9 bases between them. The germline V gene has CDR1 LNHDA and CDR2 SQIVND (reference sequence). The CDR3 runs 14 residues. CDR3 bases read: TGTGCCAGTAGTATCCAGGGACTCCAAGAGACC. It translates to CASSIQGLQET. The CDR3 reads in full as CASSIQGLQETQYF.

CDR3 in amino acids: CASSERSGAYNEQFF. The sequenced part of the CDR3 DNA is TGTGCCAGCAGTGAAAGGAGCGGAGCCTACAATGAG. The rearrangement uses TRBV6-1 and TRBJ2-1, with D possibly TRBD2 on 5 matching bases. The CDR3 is cut off 3 residues early in the read; its end comes from the germline J gene. V dropped 2 bases and J dropped 2 bases, with 10 bases sitting between them. Germline V gene sequence: CDR1 MNHNS, CDR2 SASEGT. CDR3 length: 15 amino acids.

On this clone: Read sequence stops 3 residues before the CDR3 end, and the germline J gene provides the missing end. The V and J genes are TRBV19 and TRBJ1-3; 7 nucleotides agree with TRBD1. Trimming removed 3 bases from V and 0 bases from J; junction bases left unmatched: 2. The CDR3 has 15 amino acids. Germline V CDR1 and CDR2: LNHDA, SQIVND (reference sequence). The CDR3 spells CASSIGTASGNTIYF. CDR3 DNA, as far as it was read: TGTGCCAGTAGTATCGGGACAGCCTCTGGAAACACC.

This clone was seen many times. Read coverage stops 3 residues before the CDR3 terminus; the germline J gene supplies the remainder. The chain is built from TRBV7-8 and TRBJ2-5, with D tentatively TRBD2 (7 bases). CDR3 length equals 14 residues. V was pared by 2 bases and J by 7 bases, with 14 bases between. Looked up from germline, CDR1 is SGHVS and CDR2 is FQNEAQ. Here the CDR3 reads CASSLSSRGATQYF. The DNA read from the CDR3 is TGTGCCAGCAGCTTATCATCTCGGGGGGCGACC.

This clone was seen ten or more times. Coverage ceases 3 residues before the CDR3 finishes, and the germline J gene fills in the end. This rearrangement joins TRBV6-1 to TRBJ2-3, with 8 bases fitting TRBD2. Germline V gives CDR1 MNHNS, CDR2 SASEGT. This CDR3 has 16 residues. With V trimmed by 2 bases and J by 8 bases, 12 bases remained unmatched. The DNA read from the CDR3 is TGTGCCAGCAGTGAAAACCCCGGACTAGCTAGGACTACG. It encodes CASSENPGLARTT. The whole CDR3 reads CASSENPGLARTTQYF.

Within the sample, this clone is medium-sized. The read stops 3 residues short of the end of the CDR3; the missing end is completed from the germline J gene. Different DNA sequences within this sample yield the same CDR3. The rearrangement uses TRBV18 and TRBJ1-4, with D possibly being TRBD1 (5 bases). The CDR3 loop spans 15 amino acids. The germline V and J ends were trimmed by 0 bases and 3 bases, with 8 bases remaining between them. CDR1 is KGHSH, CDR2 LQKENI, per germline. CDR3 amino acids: CASSPPDRSNEKLFF. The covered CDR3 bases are TGTGCCAGCTCACCACCAGACAGATCTAATGAAAAA.

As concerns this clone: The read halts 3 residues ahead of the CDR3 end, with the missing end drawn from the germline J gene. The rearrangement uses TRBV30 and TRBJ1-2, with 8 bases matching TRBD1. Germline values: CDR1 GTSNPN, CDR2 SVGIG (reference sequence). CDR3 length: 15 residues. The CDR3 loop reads CAWNIPQGALGGYTF. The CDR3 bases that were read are TGTGCCTGGAACATACCCCAGGGGGCTCTTGGCGGC.

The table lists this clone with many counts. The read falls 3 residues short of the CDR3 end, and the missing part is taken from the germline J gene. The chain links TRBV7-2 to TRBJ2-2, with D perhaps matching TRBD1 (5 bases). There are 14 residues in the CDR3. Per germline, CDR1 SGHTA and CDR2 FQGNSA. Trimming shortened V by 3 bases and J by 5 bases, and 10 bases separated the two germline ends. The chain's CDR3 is CASSLDTFTGELFF. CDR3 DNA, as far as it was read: TGTGCCAGCAGCTTGGACACGTTTACCGGGGAG.